Shown below are 20 T cell receptor beta chains from a single sample sequenced in a study of blood T cell repertoires in COVID-19. Clones were sequenced by immunoSEQ multiplex PCR, and TCRdb holds only the in-frame ones, with some missing. The sample contains more than 200,000 clones, 80% to 85% of which appear only once. Specimen: peripheral blood. The receptors originated from a woman aged 80 or over with COVID-19, enrolled during active disease.

The V gene is TRBV5-1, the J gene TRBJ2-3; D is possibly TRBD2 (7 bases). The CDR3 extends over 15 amino acids. Trimming cost V 4 bases and J 5 bases, with 17 bases left between them. Germline CDR1 and CDR2: SGHRS and YFSETQ. CDR3 amino acids: CASSMRGGAQDTQYF. Written as DNA, the CDR3 is TGCGCCAGCAGCATGAGGGGGGGAGCTCAAGATACGCAGTATTTT.

This chain links TRBV10-3 with TRBJ2-3; TRBD2 agrees at 13 bases. Germline-derived CDR1 and CDR2 are ENHRY and SYGVKD. J was trimmed by 3 bases and V by 8 bases; bases with no gene match: 5. The CDR3 is 15 amino acids. This chain's CDR3 is CAIEGTSGKTDTQYF. CDR3 bases: TGTGCCATCGAAGGGACTAGCGGGAAGACAGATACGCAGTATTTT.

The J gene is TRBJ2-2, the V gene TRBV5-1, with D possibly TRBD2 on 6 matching bases. Germline lookup yields CDR1 SGHRS and CDR2 YFSETQ. Trimming took off 4 bases at V and 6 bases at J, with 13 bases between the two ends. The CDR3 has 14 residues. The CDR3 loop reads CASSPTGGSGELFF. CDR3 DNA: TGCGCCAGCAGCCCAACCGGGGGATCCGGGGAGCTGTTTTTT.

V usage is TRBV3-1 (or the pseudogene TRBV3-2) and J usage is TRBJ1-4; 10 bases match TRBD1. CDR3 size: 16 residues. Germline assignment: CDR1 LGHDT and CDR2 YNNKEL (reference sequence). The junction had 4 bases not matched to a gene; V was cut back by 3 bases and J by 3 bases. The CDR3 spells CASSHYGQGANEKLFF. The CDR3 nucleotides are TGTGCCAGCAGCCACTACGGACAGGGGGCTAATGAAAAACTGTTTTTT.

This rearrangement joins TRBV6-5 to TRBJ1-4, with TRBD1 identical over 7 bases. The CDR3 has 14 amino acids. J lost 6 bases, V lost 6 bases, and 7 bases had no gene match. The germline CDR1 and CDR2 sequences are MNHEY and SVGAGI. The chain's CDR3 is CASRQQGRHEKLFF. As DNA, the CDR3 is TGTGCCAGCAGACAACAGGGGAGACATGAAAAACTGTTTTTT.

The chain links TRBV18 to TRBJ2-2; D might be TRBD2 (5 bases). The CDR3 spans 13 residues. The V gene lost 5 bases and the J gene lost 7 bases, with 11 bases spanning the gap. Germline V lookup: CDR1 KGHSH, CDR2 LQKENI. The CDR3 DNA reads as TGTGCCAGCTCAAATTCCGGAGGCGGGGAGCTGTTTTTT. This sequence encodes CASSNSGGGELFF.

The J gene is TRBJ1-5, the V gene TRBV30; D is perhaps TRBD1 (6 bases). CDR1 and CDR2 from the germline V gene are GTSNPN and SVGIG (reference sequence). The CDR3 has 14 residues. Trimming took 5 bases from V and 0 from J, leaving 11 bases between them. CDR3 sequence (DNA): TGTGCCTGGGTATGGACAGATAGCAATCAGCCCCAGCATTTT. It specifies CAWVWTDSNQPQHF.

The chain links TRBV5-6 to TRBJ1-1; D gene ambiguous. The germline V gene has CDR1 SGHDT and CDR2 YYEEEE. The CDR3 totals 12 residues. V was shortened by 6 bases and J by 3 bases, with 9 bases between the two germline ends. The CDR3 DNA reads as TGTGCCAGCACCGGAGGTGACACTGAAGCTTTCTTT. Translated: CASTGGDTEAFF.

In the case of this clone: This specimen includes other DNA sequences encoding the same CDR3. The chain has TRBV9 and TRBJ1-4; the D is unclear. This CDR3 spans 14 amino acids. Germline assignment: CDR1 SGDLS and CDR2 YYNGEE. The V end lost 3 bases, the J end lost 0 bases, and 6 bases lay between the germline ends. CDR3 nucleotide sequence: TGTGCCAGCAGCGGTACGGCAACTAATGAAAAACTGTTTTTT. Translation: CASSGTATNEKLFF.

J is TRBJ1-2 and V is TRBV18, with TRBD1 matching 9 bases. The CDR3 spans 14 residues. With 3 bases clipped from V and 4 bases from J, the junction kept 3 bases outside the gene matches. Looked up from germline, CDR1 is KGHSH and CDR2 is LQKENI. CDR3: CASSPPTGGYGYTF. The CDR3 bases are TGTGCCAGCTCACCCCCGACAGGGGGCTATGGCTACACCTTC.

Regarding this clone: One junction end does not reproduce the germline sequence, and a read error may be involved. V gene TRBV5-4 combines with J gene TRBJ2-7; tentative D call: TRBD2 (5 bases). The CDR3 consists of 13 residues. Germline V lookup: CDR1 SGHNT, CDR2 YYREEE (reference sequence). The CDR3 sequence is CATSAAGPAEQYF. CDR3 in DNA: TGTGCCACCAGCGCGGCGGGTCCGGCCGAGCAGTACTTC.

V usage is TRBV5-1 and J usage is TRBJ2-5, with D possibly TRBD1 on 6 matching bases. From germline, CDR1 is SGHRS and CDR2 YFSETQ. Trimming pared 5 bases from V and 3 bases from J, leaving 17 bases between. This CDR3 has 15 amino acids. DNA for the CDR3: TGCGCCAGCAGGAGGACGGACAGCCTAGAAGAGACCCAGTACTTC. This gives the protein CASRRTDSLEETQYF.

The CDR3 region is CASTQRASGATTGELFF. DNA of the CDR3: TGTGCCAGCACCCAGAGGGCTAGCGGGGCCACCACCGGGGAGCTGTTTTTT. The chain couples TRBV7-2 to TRBJ2-2, with 9 bases that match TRBD2. This CDR3 contains 17 residues. From germline, CDR1 is SGHTA and CDR2 FQGNSA. Trimming at V came to 7 bases and at J to 4 bases, leaving 13 bases not matched to a gene.

The chain links TRBV18 to TRBJ1-5; D is ambiguous. V lost 2 bases and J lost 1, with 18 bases in between. The germline gives CDR1 KGHSH, CDR2 LQKENI. This CDR3 is 18 amino acids long. CDR3 DNA sequence: TGTGCCAGCTCACCATCAAGCCCCACGCTAAAGAGCAATCAGCCCCAGCATTTT. Protein sequence: CASSPSSPTLKSNQPQHF.

With regard to this clone: Distinct nucleotide sequences in the sample also encode this CDR3. V is TRBV3-1 (or the pseudogene TRBV3-2) and J is TRBJ1-3; TRBD1 might be the D (6 bases). Trimming took 1 base from V and 2 from J, leaving 6 bases between them. The CDR3 consists of 14 residues. The V gene's germline CDR1 is LGHDT and CDR2 YNNKEL (reference sequence). The CDR3 DNA is TGTGCCAGCAGCCAAGCAGGGGCTGGAAACACCATATATTTT. Residues: CASSQAGAGNTIYF.

V usage is TRBV19 and J usage is TRBJ1-2, with D tentatively TRBD1 (5 bases). Trimming stripped 5 bases from V and 3 bases from J, with 22 bases between. This CDR3 spans 17 amino acids. The V gene's germline CDR1 is LNHDA and CDR2 SQIVND (reference sequence). This CDR3 is CASSSLRQGSTHYGYTF. DNA for the CDR3: TGTGCCAGTAGTTCCCTCCGGCAGGGATCGACCCACTATGGCTACACCTTC.

The CDR3 spells CASSTKTGPPYNEQFF. DNA for the CDR3: TGTGCCAGCTCAACTAAAACAGGTCCCCCCTACAATGAGCAGTTCTTC. The chain combines TRBV18 with TRBJ2-1; TRBD1 is a possible D gene (5 bases). Trimming stripped 5 bases from V and 2 bases from J, with 16 bases between. The germline V gene encodes CDR1 KGHSH and CDR2 LQKENI. The CDR3 runs to 16 residues.

This clone was counted once. The chain recombines TRBV5-1 with TRBJ1-1; 8 bases fit TRBD1. In germline, CDR1 is SGHRS, CDR2 YFSETQ. J lost 1 base, V lost 4 bases, and 3 bases had no gene match. The CDR3 runs 14 residues. CDR3 sequence (DNA): TGCGCCAGCAGCGAACAGGGGGGGAACACTGAAGCTTTCTTT. This encodes CASSEQGGNTEAFF.

This clone has only one observation. The chain combines TRBV19 with TRBJ2-2; possibly TRBD2 for D (6 bases). Germline V CDR1 and CDR2: LNHDA, SQIVND (reference sequence). This CDR3 is built from 15 residues. V dropped 6 bases and J dropped 4 bases, with 15 bases sitting between them. Here the CDR3 DNA reads TGTGCCAGTAGCCCTCGGATGGGAGGCACCGGGGAGCTGTTTTTT. Encoded protein: CASSPRMGGTGELFF.

This chain links TRBV7-2 with TRBJ1-1; 8 bases line up with TRBD1. The CDR3 is 14 residues long. Germline assignment: CDR1 SGHTA and CDR2 FQGNSA. V lost 6 bases to trimming and J lost 4 bases; unmatched junction nucleotides: 7. The CDR3 spells CASSQDRVGTEAFF. CDR3 bases: TGTGCCAGCAGTCAGGACAGGGTTGGCACTGAAGCTTTCTTT. Complete variable domain (other parts from reference TRBV7-2 and TRBJ1-1): GAGVSQSPSNKVTEKGKDVELRCDPISGHTALYWYRQSLGQGLEFLIYFQGNSAPDKSGLPSDRFSAERTGGSVSTLTIQRTQQEDSAVYLCASSQDRVGTEAFFGQGTRLTVV.